These 15 T cell receptor beta chains originate from one sample sequenced in a study of beta chain features in type 1 diabetes. Of the isolated RNA, all was reverse transcribed, and so the sequenced material was expressed TCRB transcripts. The assay was immunoSEQ multiplex PCR, and TCRdb's table has in-frame clones only and misses some. The sample includes 110,000 to 150,000 clones, about 9.7% of them seen just once. The sample consisted of central memory CD4+ T cells from blood. These receptors came from a woman aged 40 to 50 in good health.

A few counts support this clone. The V call is TRBV19, the J call TRBJ1-1, with TRBD1 identical over 10 bases. CDR1 is LNHDA, CDR2 SQIVND, per germline (reference sequence). Trimming took 4 bases from V and 1 from J; bases not matched to a gene: 6. This CDR3 is 16 amino acids long. The CDR3: CASSTTGGVTNTEAFF. In DNA form, the CDR3 reads TGTGCCAGTAGTACGACAGGGGGCGTGACGAACACTGAAGCTTTCTTT.

The chain joins TRBV27 to TRBJ2-7; TRBD2 aligns across 7 bases. Losses at the gene ends were 4 bases for V and 2 bases for J; bases not matched to a gene: 11. Germline V lookup: CDR1 MNHEY, CDR2 SMNVEV (reference sequence). This CDR3 has 16 amino acids. CDR3 region: CASSSRPSGGTYEQYF. The DNA for the CDR3 is TGTGCCAGCAGTTCGCGGCCTAGCGGTGGGACCTACGAGCAGTACTTC.

This chain uses TRBV7-2 with TRBJ2-1, with TRBD1 matching 8 bases. Germline V gives CDR1 SGHTA, CDR2 FQGNSA. Trimming at V came to 7 bases and at J to 5 bases, leaving 13 bases not matched to a gene. The CDR3 loop spans 16 amino acids. CDR3 protein: CASTVTLGQGHNEQFF. CDR3 DNA: TGTGCCAGCACCGTTACCCTCGGACAGGGACACAATGAGCAGTTCTTC.

The V gene is TRBV5-1, the J gene TRBJ2-1; D might be TRBD2 (5 bases). The CDR3 runs 16 residues. Germline V gives CDR1 SGHRS, CDR2 YFSETQ. V lost 4 bases to trimming and J lost 7 bases, with 21 bases between them. The CDR3 nucleotides are TGCGCCAGCAGCCTACTATTCAGCTTCACGGGGAATGAGCAGTTCTTC. Protein sequence: CASSLLFSFTGNEQFF. The full variable domain, in which reference TRBV5-1 and TRBJ2-1 provide the parts outside the CDR3, is KAGVTQTPRYLIKTRGQQVTLSCSPISGHRSVSWYQQTPGQGLQFLFEYFSETQRNKGNFPGRFSGRQFSNSRSEMNVSTLELGDSALYLCASSLLFSFTGNEQFFGPGTRLTVL.

In this sample, this clone turned up many times. This chain connects TRBV4-3 to TRBJ2-2; the match to TRBD2 covers 12 bases. The CDR3 is made up of 15 amino acids. The germline V gene encodes CDR1 LGHNA and CDR2 YSLEER. The V gene end was trimmed by 1 base and the J gene end by 7 bases; junction bases not matched to a gene: 1. This CDR3 is CASSQASGGGGELFF. The CDR3 coding sequence is TGCGCCAGCAGCCAAGCTAGCGGGGGGGGCGGGGAGCTGTTTTTT.

This clone was seen a few times. The genes are TRBV5-1 and TRBJ1-1; perhaps TRBD1 as D (6 bases). Germline V gene sequence: CDR1 SGHRS, CDR2 YFSETQ. The V and J ends lost 4 bases and 2 bases respectively, with 12 bases between them. This CDR3 is 14 amino acids long. The CDR3 is CASSMDSTNTEAFF. The CDR3 DNA follows: TGCGCCAGCAGCATGGACAGCACAAACACTGAAGCTTTCTTT.

This clone was counted only a few times. This chain links TRBV25-1 with TRBJ2-7, with 7 positions matching TRBD2. V was pared by 8 bases and J by 5 bases, with 15 bases of the junction left unmatched. The CDR3 consists of 15 residues. The V gene's germline CDR1 is MGHDK and CDR2 SYGVNS. The CDR3 sequence: CASSGGGGVADEQYF. The DNA of the CDR3 is TGTGCCAGCTCCGGTGGGGGAGGGGTGGCCGACGAGCAGTACTTC.

This clone occurred a few times. The chain combines TRBV19 with TRBJ1-5; no clear D. This CDR3 region has 13 residues. V lost 7 bases and J 2 bases, leaving 9 bases between the germline ends. Germline lookup yields CDR1 LNHDA and CDR2 SQIVND (reference sequence). CDR3 in DNA: TGTGCCAGTATGAGCATTGGCAATCAGCCCCAGCATTTT. It codes for CASMSIGNQPQHF.

The chain has TRBV7-6 and TRBJ2-7; 8 nucleotides line up with TRBD2. After removal of 5 bases from V and 3 bases from J, the junction contained 15 bases not matched to a gene. There are 17 residues in the CDR3. Germline-derived CDR1 and CDR2 are SGHVS and FNYEAQ. CDR3 DNA sequence: TGTGCCAGCAGCCACCAGGGCGCGGGGGGCCTCGTCTACGAGCAGTACTTC. It encodes CASSHQGAGGLVYEQYF.

The chain joins TRBV7-2 to TRBJ2-7; TRBD1 matches at 7 bases. Losses at the gene ends were 1 base for V and 12 bases for J; bases not matched to a gene: 3. Germline V gene sequence: CDR1 SGHTA, CDR2 FQGNSA. The CDR3 runs 11 residues. Here the CDR3 reads CASSLGGQSYF. Here the CDR3 DNA reads TGTGCCAGCAGCTTAGGGGGACAGTCGTACTTC.

V is TRBV9 and J is TRBJ2-3; a possible D gene is TRBD2 (7 bases). The V end lost 9 bases, the J end lost 0 bases, and 14 bases lay between the germline ends. The CDR3 runs 14 residues. Germline V gene sequence: CDR1 SGDLS, CDR2 YYNGEE. CDR3 amino acids: CATQRGGSTDTQYF. The CDR3 DNA reads TGTGCCACCCAAAGGGGGGGAAGCACAGATACGCAGTATTTT.

This clone was counted at least ten times. The rearrangement uses TRBV11-2 and TRBJ2-3, with D possibly matching TRBD2 (5 bases). Trimming stripped 4 bases from V and 0 bases from J, with 14 bases between. The CDR3 runs to 16 residues. Germline values: CDR1 SGHAT, CDR2 FQNNGV. CDR3 sequence: CASSSLGGSSTDTQYF. The CDR3 DNA follows: TGTGCCAGCAGCTCCTTGGGCGGGTCTAGCACAGATACGCAGTATTTT.

J is TRBJ2-5 and V is TRBV7-9, with 7 bases identical to TRBD2. This CDR3 spans 16 amino acids. The V segment lost 4 bases and the J segment 0 bases; nucleotides outside the gene matches: 8. Looked up from germline, CDR1 is SEHNR and CDR2 is FQNEAQ (reference sequence). The CDR3, as DNA: TGTGCCAGCAGCTCCCCCCTAGCGGTGGACCAAGAGACCCAGTACTTC. This encodes CASSSPLAVDQETQYF.

This clone was seen only a few times. The J gene is TRBJ1-2, the V gene TRBV7-8; 9 nucleotides match TRBD1. J lost 6 bases, V lost 6 bases, and 11 bases had no gene match. Germline CDR1 reads SGHVS; CDR2 reads FQNEAQ. The CDR3 is 15 residues long. The CDR3 sequence is CASRSTGGTVDGYTF. For the CDR3, the DNA is TGTGCCAGCAGGTCGACAGGGGGAACGGTTGATGGCTACACCTTC.

This clone appeared many times. The genes are TRBV4-3 and TRBJ1-4, with a weak D call TRBD1 (6 bases). Germline V gene sequence: CDR1 LGHNA, CDR2 YSLEER. V was pared by 0 bases and J by 7 bases, with 12 bases between. This CDR3 is built from 15 residues. CDR3 sequence: CASSQDSGGGEKLFF. The CDR3 nucleotides read TGCGCCAGCAGCCAAGATTCGGGGGGCGGTGAAAAACTGTTTTTT.